Below are 16 T cell receptor beta chains sequenced from a single sample in a study of blood T cell repertoires in COVID-19. Assay: immunoSEQ multiplex PCR; the TCRdb copy retains only in-frame clones and omits some. The sample holds approximately 360,000 clones, 85% to 90% seen once. Source material: peripheral blood. The receptors were sampled from a man younger than 30 with active or convalescent COVID-19.

The chain employs TRBV6-5 and TRBJ2-1; a weak D match, TRBD1 (6 bases). Trimming pared 8 bases from V and 6 bases from J, leaving 20 bases between. The V gene's germline CDR1 is MNHEY and CDR2 SVGAGI. The CDR3 loop spans 15 amino acids. Written as DNA, the CDR3 is TGTGCCAGCGGTCGTCCTGGGACAATAGGCAATGAGCAGTTCTTC. This translates into CASGRPGTIGNEQFF.

This chain uses TRBV6-5 with TRBJ2-7, with 10 bases fitting TRBD2. Looked up from germline, CDR1 is MNHEY and CDR2 is SVGAGI. The length of the CDR3 is 16 residues. Trimming took 2 bases from V and 2 from J; bases not matched to a gene: 6. This CDR3 reads CASSYGLAGETYEQYF. The CDR3 DNA reads TGTGCCAGCAGTTACGGTCTAGCGGGGGAAACCTACGAGCAGTACTTC.

This clone was seen just once. This chain uses TRBV7-6 with TRBJ2-7; TRBD2 matches 11 bases. Trimming cost V 5 bases and J 2 bases; bases outside gene matches: 5. CDR1 and CDR2 (germline): SGHVS, FNYEAQ. The length of the CDR3 is 15 residues. The DNA for the CDR3 is TGTGCCAGCAGCCCCGGGACTAGCGGACCCTACGAGCAGTACTTC. Amino acid sequence: CASSPGTSGPYEQYF.

The chain has TRBV3-1 (or the pseudogene TRBV3-2) and TRBJ2-2; 12 nucleotides align to TRBD2. J lost 4 bases, V lost 2 bases, and 5 bases had no gene match. CDR3 size: 17 residues. CDR1 LGHDT and CDR2 YNNKEL come from the germline V gene (reference sequence). CDR3 nucleotides: TGTGCCAGCAGCCAACTAGCGGGGGGGCCTAGCACCGGGGAGCTGTTTTTT. It translates to CASSQLAGGPSTGELFF.

This clone turned up a few times. The chain combines TRBV6-6 with TRBJ1-1, with D unresolved. CDR1 is MNHNY, CDR2 SVGAGI, per germline (reference sequence). V was pared by 7 bases and J by 7 bases, with 13 bases between. CDR3 length: 12 amino acids. CDR3 nucleotide sequence: TGTGCCAGCACTACGGGTGTCAGTGAAGCTTTCTTT. The encoded protein is CASTTGVSEAFF.

The CDR3 reads CASSEGSGGAPDTQYF. The CDR3 nucleotides are TGTGCCAGCAGTGAAGGTAGCGGGGGGGCTCCAGATACGCAGTATTTT. J is TRBJ2-3 and V is TRBV6-4; 11 nucleotides agree with TRBD2. V was clipped by 3 bases and J by 4 bases; unmatched bases: 6. Per the germline V gene, CDR1 is MRHNA and CDR2 is SNTAGT. This CDR3 is built from 16 residues.

The gene calls are TRBV4-2 and TRBJ2-3; no clear D. V dropped 4 bases and J dropped 2 bases, with 13 bases sitting between them. The germline V gene encodes CDR1 LGHNA and CDR2 YNFKEQ. This CDR3 has 15 amino acids. The CDR3 here is CASSPNPRDTDTQYF. The CDR3 nucleotides read TGTGCCAGCAGCCCAAACCCGCGCGACACAGATACGCAGTATTTT.

The chain has TRBV4-1 and TRBJ2-3, with D hard to call. Per the germline V gene, CDR1 is MGHRA and CDR2 is YSYEKL. The CDR3 consists of 12 residues. V was trimmed by 1 base and J by 6 bases, leaving 5 bases between them. CDR3: CASSQVMDTQYF. The CDR3, as DNA: TGCGCCAGCAGCCAAGTTATGGATACGCAGTATTTT.

The V call is TRBV7-8, the J call TRBJ1-3, with D possibly TRBD1 on 5 matching bases. Germline V lookup: CDR1 SGHVS, CDR2 FQNEAQ. V lost 3 bases, J lost 8 bases, and 17 bases lay in between. The length of the CDR3 is 15 residues. This CDR3 is CASSFREPTTDTIYF. The DNA for the CDR3 is TGTGCCAGCAGCTTCAGGGAACCAACCACGGACACCATATATTTT.

The chain uses TRBV19 and TRBJ1-5; a possible D gene is TRBD1 (5 bases). Germline CDR1 and CDR2: LNHDA and SQIVND (reference sequence). The CDR3 sequence is 15 residues long. The ends were cut back, 1 base at V and 1 base at J, with 8 bases in the middle. DNA of the CDR3: TGTGCCAGTAGTATAGTTGGGGCAAGCAATCAGCCCCAGCATTTT. Protein sequence: CASSIVGASNQPQHF.

This clone was seen a few times. This chain connects TRBV18 to TRBJ2-5; 9 bases match TRBD2. Unmatched junction bases numbered 10, after V lost 0 bases and J lost 5 bases. CDR3 size: 17 residues. In germline, CDR1 is KGHSH, CDR2 LQKENI. CDR3 nucleotide sequence: TGTGCCAGCTCACCACCCCGTGGCGGGGGGGAGCGGGAGACCCAGTACTTC. This gives the protein CASSPPRGGGERETQYF.

This sequence joins TRBV11-2 and TRBJ1-2; a possible D gene is TRBD1 (5 bases). Trimming cost V 0 bases and J 6 bases, with 8 bases left between them. Germline-derived CDR1 and CDR2 are SGHAT and FQNNGV. This CDR3 spans 13 amino acids. In DNA, the CDR3 is TGTGCCAGCAGCTTAGACAGGGCTAATGGCTACACCTTC. Translation: CASSLDRANGYTF.

The rearrangement links TRBV6-5 to TRBJ1-6; 9 positions agree with TRBD1. Germline V gene lookup returns CDR1 MNHEY and CDR2 SVGAGI. CDR3 length equals 15 residues. The trim removed 6 bases at V and 7 bases at J, leaving 7 bases unmatched. The CDR3 reads CASRPRQGENSPLHF. As DNA, the CDR3 is TGTGCCAGCAGGCCAAGACAGGGGGAGAATTCACCCCTCCACTTT.

The chain uses TRBV24-1 and TRBJ2-1, with no clear D. The CDR3 runs to 13 residues. Trimming removed 1 base at V and 4 bases at J, with 4 bases between. In germline, CDR1 is KGHDR, CDR2 SFDVKD. The CDR3 DNA is TGTGCCACCAGTGATTTCCTATACAATGAGCAGTTCTTC. Its translation: CATSDFLYNEQFF.

This rearrangement joins TRBV7-8 to TRBJ2-7, with D tentatively TRBD1 (6 bases). The CDR3 has 15 amino acids. V shed 5 bases and J shed 6 bases, with 20 bases lying between them. Germline CDR1 SGHVS, CDR2 FQNEAQ. The CDR3: CASSIQPPTGPEQYF. CDR3 coding DNA: TGTGCCAGCAGCATACAACCGCCAACAGGGCCCGAGCAGTACTTC.

This clone was found once. The chain is built from TRBV19 and TRBJ2-5, with D possibly matching TRBD1 (6 bases). V was shortened by 5 bases and J by 5 bases, with 15 bases between the two germline ends. Germline V lookup: CDR1 LNHDA, CDR2 SQIVND (reference sequence). This CDR3 contains 14 residues. CDR3 coding DNA: TGTGCCAGTAGTCCACAGGGTCCGCGCGAGACCCAGTACTTC. The encoded protein is CASSPQGPRETQYF.